These 14 T cell receptor beta chains were sequenced from one sample in a study of shared clonotypes between healthy human individuals. Sequencing was performed with immunoSEQ multiplex PCR; in TCRdb, only in-frame clones are kept and a portion is missing. The sample shows 1,400,000 or so clones, about 98.5% of them seen only once. Input material: naive CD4+ T cells sorted from blood. Described subset: CD45RA+ positively selected. The receptors shown here come from a man under 40 in good health.

The chain links TRBV27 to TRBJ2-7; D gene uncertain. Trimming removed 4 bases from V and 1 base from J, with 23 bases in between. Germline V gene data show CDR1 as MNHEY and CDR2 as SMNVEV (reference sequence). This CDR3 is built from 18 residues. The CDR3 loop is CASSSPAHRQTSSYEQYF. In nucleotides, the CDR3 is TGTGCCAGCAGTTCGCCGGCCCACCGTCAGACATCTTCCTACGAGCAGTACTTC.

V and J are TRBV29-1 and TRBJ2-7; 9 nucleotides match TRBD1. With 7 bases clipped from V and 4 bases from J, the junction kept 5 bases outside the gene matches. Looked up from germline, CDR1 is SQVTM and CDR2 is ANQGSEA. The CDR3 is 12 residues long. In nucleotides, the CDR3 is TGCAGCGGCGGGACAGGGCTATACGAGCAGTACTTC. Translation gives CSGGTGLYEQYF.

The rearrangement uses TRBV18 and TRBJ2-5; 11 bases are shared with TRBD2. Trimming at V came to 3 bases and at J to 1 base, leaving 7 bases not matched to a gene. The CDR3 loop spans 17 amino acids. Per germline, CDR1 KGHSH and CDR2 LQKENI. The CDR3 loop is CASSPQATSGTQETQYF. For the CDR3, the DNA is TGTGCCAGCTCACCGCAGGCGACTAGCGGGACCCAAGAGACCCAGTACTTC.

The chain uses TRBV6-1 and TRBJ1-3, with D hard to call. This CDR3 region has 15 residues. Germline CDR1 is MNHNS and CDR2 is SASEGT. V was trimmed by 1 base and J by 0 bases, leaving 7 bases between them. The CDR3 loop is CASSEGPGSGNTIYF. The CDR3 bases are TGTGCCAGCAGTGAAGGGCCAGGCTCTGGAAACACCATATATTTT.

The chain employs TRBV11-3 and TRBJ2-5, with a possible D match to TRBD1 (6 bases). This CDR3 is built from 13 residues. Trimming shortened V by 5 bases and J by 3 bases, and 10 bases separated the two germline ends. Germline CDR1 SGHNT, CDR2 YENEEA. For the CDR3, the DNA is TGTGCCAGCAGCAACCGGACAGAAGAGACCCAGTACTTC. Protein sequence: CASSNRTEETQYF.

The CDR3 nucleotides are TGTGCCAGCAGCCTCGATCCCGGGACAAACTACGAGCAGTACTTC. Translation gives CASSLDPGTNYEQYF. The chain has TRBV7-2 and TRBJ2-7; D might be TRBD1 (6 bases). V shed 5 bases and J shed 3 bases, with 17 bases lying between them. There are 15 residues in the CDR3. Germline CDR1 reads SGHTA; CDR2 reads FQGNSA.

V is TRBV12-5 and J is TRBJ2-3; perhaps TRBD2 as D (6 bases). The V gene lost 1 base and the J gene lost 14 bases, with 13 bases spanning the gap. The CDR3 contains 12 residues. Germline loops: CDR1 LGHNT, CDR2 FRNRAP. This CDR3 is CASGLGLGGAYF. The CDR3 DNA reads TGTGCTAGTGGTTTGGGCCTGGGAGGTGCGTATTTT.

The chain is built from TRBV6-5 and TRBJ1-1; the D gene is possibly TRBD1 (6 bases). CDR3 length: 13 amino acids. From germline, CDR1 is MNHEY and CDR2 SVGAGI. V lost 8 bases, J lost 7 bases, and 17 bases lay in between. The CDR3 nucleotides are TGTGCCAGCTGCCGGGCAGGGGAACGTGAAGCTTTCTTT. Amino acids: CASCRAGEREAFF.

This chain links TRBV9 with TRBJ2-5, with D perhaps TRBD2 (5 bases). Germline values: CDR1 SGDLS, CDR2 YYNGEE. Trimming shortened V by 4 bases and J by 5 bases, and 15 bases separated the two germline ends. The CDR3 is 14 residues long. The CDR3 loop is CASSTRPQRETQYF. CDR3 DNA: TGTGCCAGCAGCACTAGACCCCAACGGGAGACCCAGTACTTC.

This chain connects TRBV11-2 to TRBJ2-5; D may correspond to TRBD1 or TRBD2 (5 bases each). V dropped 3 bases and J dropped 1 base, with 9 bases sitting between them. Germline assignment: CDR1 SGHAT and CDR2 FQNNGV. This CDR3 has 14 amino acids. CDR3: CASSLGTAQETQYF. Here the CDR3 DNA reads TGTGCCAGCAGCTTGGGGACGGCCCAAGAGACCCAGTACTTC. The whole variable domain, remainder taken from reference TRBV11-2 and TRBJ2-5, is EAGVAQSPRYKIIEKRQSVAFWCNPISGHATLYWYQQILGQGPKLLIQFQNNGVVDDSQLPKDRFSAERLKGVDSTLKIQPAKLEDSAVYLCASSLGTAQETQYFGPGTRLLVL.

CDR3 nucleotides: TGTGCCAGTAGCCGCCACCAGATCGACAGCCACCATCAGCCCCAGCATTTT. It is translated as CASSRHQIDSHHQPQHF. The chain employs TRBV19 and TRBJ1-5, with D perhaps TRBD1 (5 bases). The V and J ends lost 6 bases and 5 bases respectively, with 23 bases between them. Germline CDR1 reads LNHDA; CDR2 reads SQIVND (reference sequence). This CDR3 is 17 amino acids long.

With respect to this clone: Other DNA sequences from this sample encode an identical CDR3 as well. The V and J genes are TRBV18 and TRBJ2-3; 10 positions agree with TRBD2. V trimming: 3 bases; J trimming: 2 bases; junction bases outside the gene matches: 2. Germline V CDR1 and CDR2: KGHSH, LQKENI. The CDR3 is 15 amino acids. This CDR3 reads CASSPLAGDTDTQYF. Written as DNA, the CDR3 is TGTGCCAGCTCACCGCTAGCGGGAGACACAGATACGCAGTATTTT.

A note on this clone: The sample holds other DNA sequences that translate to the same CDR3. V is TRBV18 and J is TRBJ1-5, with unresolved D. CDR3 size: 14 residues. Germline V lookup: CDR1 KGHSH, CDR2 LQKENI. The V gene lost 2 bases and the J gene lost 3 bases, with 8 bases spanning the gap. The CDR3 DNA sequence: TGTGCCAGCTCACCATCGAATTCCAATCAGCCCCAGCATTTT. As protein: CASSPSNSNQPQHF.

This sequence joins TRBV28 and TRBJ1-2; D is uncertain. Germline V CDR1 and CDR2: MDHEN, SYDVKM. CDR3 length equals 15 residues. V lost 4 bases, J lost 5 bases, and 17 bases lay in between. The CDR3 loop is CASSSTGPSMYGYTF. DNA of the CDR3: TGTGCCAGCAGTTCTACCGGACCCAGTATGTATGGCTACACCTTC.